Sequencing of this T cell receptor beta chain was carried out in a study of coeliac disease. The study's findings and limits: Intraepithelial and lamina propria fractions were not highly pure, so cross-contamination was possible. Most TRB amino acid sequences occurred in only one sample.

The ends lost 5 bases at V and 3 bases at J; junction bases unmatched: 12. CDR3 length: 16 amino acids. Germline CDR1 MNHEY, CDR2 SMNVEV (reference sequence). Sequenced by immunoSEQ multiplex PCR; TCRdb stores in-frame clones only, minus some. Of over 3,000 clones in the sample, around 70% were seen once. This clone occurred a few times. Its antigen is undetermined. The sequence derives from a man between 25 and 39 years old with celiac disease. Source material: intraepithelial lymphocytes from the gut. The chain carries TRBV27 and TRBJ2-7; 8 positions agree with TRBD1. This CDR3 is CASSGLTGTGYYEQYF. CDR3 nucleotide sequence: TGTGCCAGCAGTGGTCTCACCGGGACAGGCTACTACGAGCAGTACTTC.